This T cell receptor beta chain appears in the sequencing data of a study of beta chain features in type 1 diabetes. Across the whole study: Age and gender were similar between patients and healthy donors, as were cell yields. There were some 98 million sorted cells examined across all samples.

Study-wide findings and caveats: Reads derived from cDNA could over-represent cells showing high TCR expression. For Type 1 diabetes patients, all four CD4+ subsets carried TCRB CDR3s that were moderately but significantly shorter.

V trimming: 4 bases; J trimming: 8 bases; junction bases outside the gene matches: 7. Germline assignment: CDR1 SGHRS and CDR2 YFSETQ. This CDR3 has 13 residues. Expressed TCRB transcripts got sequenced, as all isolated RNA was reverse transcribed. Produced via immunoSEQ multiplex PCR; TCRdb's table is partial and in-frame only. The sample consists of around 240,000 clones, roughly 17% of them appearing once. Sorting based on CD45RO/CCR7/CD25/CD127/CD95/CD27 separated CD4+ naive, central memory, regulatory and stem cell-like memory cells. Only a few counts were recorded for this clone. Its antigen is currently unknown.

V is TRBV5-1 and J is TRBJ2-3; 7 bases are shared with TRBD1. The clonotype comes from a man aged 25 to 40 with type 1 diabetes. The sequenced sample consisted of naive CD4+ T cells from blood. In DNA form, the CDR3 reads TGCGCCAGCAGCAGGGGGCAGGATTTTACGCAGTATTTT. It specifies CASSRGQDFTQYF.